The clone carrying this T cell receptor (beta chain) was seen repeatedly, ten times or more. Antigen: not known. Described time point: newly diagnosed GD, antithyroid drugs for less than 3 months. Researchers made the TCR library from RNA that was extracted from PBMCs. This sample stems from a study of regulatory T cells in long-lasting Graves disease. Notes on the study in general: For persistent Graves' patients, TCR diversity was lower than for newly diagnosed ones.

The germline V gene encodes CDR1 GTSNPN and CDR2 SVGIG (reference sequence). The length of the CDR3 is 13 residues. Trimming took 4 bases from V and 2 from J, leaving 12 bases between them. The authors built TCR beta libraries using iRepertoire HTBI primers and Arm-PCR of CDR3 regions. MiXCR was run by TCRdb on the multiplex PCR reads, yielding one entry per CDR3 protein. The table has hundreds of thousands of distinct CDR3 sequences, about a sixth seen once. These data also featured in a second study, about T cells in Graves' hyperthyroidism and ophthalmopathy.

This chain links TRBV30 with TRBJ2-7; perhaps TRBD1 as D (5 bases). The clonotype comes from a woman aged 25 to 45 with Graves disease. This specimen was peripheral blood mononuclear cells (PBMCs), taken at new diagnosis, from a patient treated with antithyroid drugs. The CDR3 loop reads CAWMTEPTYEQYF. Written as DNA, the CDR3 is TGTGCCTGGATGACAGAGCCCACCTACGAGCAGTACTTC.